Given below is one TCR beta chain in context. This clonotype was detected only a few times. Its antigen is currently not known. No much larger clonotype is one base removed from it; base qualities were not supplied. Taken with the paper, the label for treatment or condition translates to: in vitro stimulation with specific CMV peptide epitopes to enrich CMV-specific T cells. This specimen comes from a study of T cell repertoires in cytomegalovirus infection (dated by TCRdb to about 2019). At the level of the whole study: Recently identified HLA-C-restricted CMV epitopes, whose presentation resists viral immunomodulation, were targeted by peptide stimulations together with well-studied HLA-B-restricted epitopes. Because public TCR beta signatures pointed to carriage of CMV infection together with the matching HLA type, the HLA type of each donor mattered for the analysis. Results the study describes overall, beyond this receptor: The ex vivo response was dominated by HLA-C-restricted CMV-specific TCR beta clonotypes, which also provided the single most frequent clonotype in two of eight donors. Cumulative frequency of public TCR beta family members discriminated carriers of CMV infection plus the relevant HLA type in this cohort and an independent approximately 350-donor cohort.

TCRdb lists the instrument as Illumina HiSeq 1500. TCRdb reworked the public reads: Q25 trimming with fastp, MiXCR clone assembly, productive beta chains retained. Duplicate CDR3 protein sequences are folded into a single record with the most common DNA and genes. The sample data list approximately 600,000 distinct CDR3 sequences, and about 40% of these were observed just once. The top ten hold around 48% of the sample. The CDR3 spans 17 residues, from the cysteine through the phenylalanine. Only the CDR3 region is kept as DNA, spanning 51 bases read in frame from base 1. CDR1 and CDR2 are read off the germline V gene as SGHTA and FQGNSA. After removal of 3 bases from V and 5 bases from J, the junction retains 10 bases not matched to a gene.

Recombination joined TRBV7-2 with TRBJ2-3; TRBD2 matches 11 bases in the middle. This clonotype was sampled from a human donor in good health (CMV status not recorded). Some clones in this sample may be carry-over from other donors' samples. The source material was cultured PBMCs, sampled from culture after CMV antigen stimulation. In nucleotide form, the sequence is TGTGCCAGCAGCTTCCGGGTTAGCGGGGGGGGGGAAGATACGCAGTATTTT. The resulting protein is CASSFRVSGGGEDTQYF.